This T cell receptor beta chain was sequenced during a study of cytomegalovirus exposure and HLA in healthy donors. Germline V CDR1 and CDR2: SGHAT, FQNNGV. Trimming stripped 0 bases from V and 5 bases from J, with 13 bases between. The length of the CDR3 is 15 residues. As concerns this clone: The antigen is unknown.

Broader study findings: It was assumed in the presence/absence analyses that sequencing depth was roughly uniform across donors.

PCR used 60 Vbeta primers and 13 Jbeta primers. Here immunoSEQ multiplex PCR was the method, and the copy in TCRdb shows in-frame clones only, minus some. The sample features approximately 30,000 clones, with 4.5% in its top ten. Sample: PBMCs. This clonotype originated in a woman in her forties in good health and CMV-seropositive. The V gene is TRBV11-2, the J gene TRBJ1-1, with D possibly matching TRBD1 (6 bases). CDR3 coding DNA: TGTGCCAGCAGCTTAGATGGGGGCTGGAGGACTGAAGCTTTCTTT. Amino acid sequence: CASSLDGGWRTEAFF.